This note documents a single T cell receptor beta chain sequence. The antigen remains unidentified. A second about 6 to 12 cycle PCR used barcoded and J-beta primers. Via MiXCR, TCRdb re-called the 5' RACE reads, giving one row per CDR3 protein. The sample includes 1.5 million to 2 million distinct CDR3 sequences, about 39% of them seen just once. This sample is drawn from a study of blood T cells in healthy people across ages. The study, taken as a whole, reports: Getting older went along with TCR beta diversity per million T cells dropping roughly linearly. Changes seen in expanded clonotypes were possibly confounded by donor CMV status left unknown.

The V gene's germline CDR1 is SGHKS and CDR2 YYEKEE (reference sequence). V lost 3 bases, J lost 9 bases, and 14 bases stayed unmatched. The CDR3 has 17 amino acids. All donors came from Russia, were Caucasian and healthy, and spanned ages about 6 to 100. The sequenced sample consisted of blood. The chain joins TRBV5-5 to TRBJ2-1; 11 bases match TRBD1. The TCR sequence derives from a human donor in good health. In nucleotides, the CDR3 is TGTGCCAGCAGCTGGACCTGGGACAGGGGGACAAGCGGTGAGCAGTTCTTC. Its protein is CASSWTWDRGTSGEQFF.